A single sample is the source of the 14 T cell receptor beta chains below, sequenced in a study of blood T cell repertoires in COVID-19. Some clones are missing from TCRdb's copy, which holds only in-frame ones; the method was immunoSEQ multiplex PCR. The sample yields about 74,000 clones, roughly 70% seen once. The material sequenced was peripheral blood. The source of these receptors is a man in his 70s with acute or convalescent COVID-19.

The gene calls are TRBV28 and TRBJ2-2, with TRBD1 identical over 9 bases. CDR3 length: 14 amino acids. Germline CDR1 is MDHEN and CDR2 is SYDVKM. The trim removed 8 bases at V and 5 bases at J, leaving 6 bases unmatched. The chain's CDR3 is CASAGGTGTGELFF. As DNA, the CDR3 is TGTGCCAGCGCTGGGGGGACAGGGACCGGGGAGCTGTTTTTT.

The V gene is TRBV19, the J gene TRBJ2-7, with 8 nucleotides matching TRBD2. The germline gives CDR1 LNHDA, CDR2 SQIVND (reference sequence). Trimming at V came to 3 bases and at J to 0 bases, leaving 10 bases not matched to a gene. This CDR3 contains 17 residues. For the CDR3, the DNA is TGTGCCAGTAGTATCGAGACGACTAGCGCCTCCTCCTACGAGCAGTACTTC. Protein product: CASSIETTSASSYEQYF.

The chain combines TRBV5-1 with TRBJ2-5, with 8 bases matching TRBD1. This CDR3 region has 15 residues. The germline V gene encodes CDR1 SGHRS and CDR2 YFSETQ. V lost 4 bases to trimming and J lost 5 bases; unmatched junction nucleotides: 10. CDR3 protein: CASSALPGGMETQYF. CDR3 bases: TGCGCCAGCAGCGCCCTCCCAGGGGGCATGGAGACCCAGTACTTC.

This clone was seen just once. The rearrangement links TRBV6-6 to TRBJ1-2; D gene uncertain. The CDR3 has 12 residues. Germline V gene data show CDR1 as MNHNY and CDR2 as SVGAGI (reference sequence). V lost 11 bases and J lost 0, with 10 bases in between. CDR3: CAGSSANYGYTF. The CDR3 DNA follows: TGTGCCGGTTCGTCAGCTAACTATGGCTACACCTTC.

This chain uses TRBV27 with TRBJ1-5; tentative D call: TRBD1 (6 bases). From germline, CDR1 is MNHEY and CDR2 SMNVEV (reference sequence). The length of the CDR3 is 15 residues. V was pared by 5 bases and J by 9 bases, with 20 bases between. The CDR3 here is CASSPQGTVRGPQHF. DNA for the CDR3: TGTGCCAGCAGTCCTCAGGGGACGGTCCGAGGGCCCCAGCATTTT.

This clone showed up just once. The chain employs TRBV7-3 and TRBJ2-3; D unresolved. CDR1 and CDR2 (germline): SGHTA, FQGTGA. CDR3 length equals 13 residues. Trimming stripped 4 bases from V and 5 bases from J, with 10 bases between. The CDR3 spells CASSYQVGDTQYF. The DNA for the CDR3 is TGTGCCAGCAGCTACCAGGTGGGAGATACGCAGTATTTT.

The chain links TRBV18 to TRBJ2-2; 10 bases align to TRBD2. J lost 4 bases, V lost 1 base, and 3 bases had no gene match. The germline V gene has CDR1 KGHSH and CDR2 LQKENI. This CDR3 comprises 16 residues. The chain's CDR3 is CASSPRASGGTGELFF. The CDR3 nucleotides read TGTGCCAGCTCACCACGGGCTAGCGGGGGCACCGGGGAGCTGTTTTTT.

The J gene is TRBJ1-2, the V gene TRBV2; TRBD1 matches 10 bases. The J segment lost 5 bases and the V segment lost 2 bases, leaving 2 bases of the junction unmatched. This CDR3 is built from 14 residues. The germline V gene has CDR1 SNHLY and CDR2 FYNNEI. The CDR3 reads CASSEMDRGYGYTF. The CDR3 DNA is TGTGCCAGCAGTGAAATGGACAGGGGGTATGGCTACACCTTC.

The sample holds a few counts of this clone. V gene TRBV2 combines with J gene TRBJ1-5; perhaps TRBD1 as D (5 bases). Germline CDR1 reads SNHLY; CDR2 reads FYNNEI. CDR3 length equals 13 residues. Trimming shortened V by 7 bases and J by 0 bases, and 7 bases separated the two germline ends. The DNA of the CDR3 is TGTGCCAGCAAAGGGGATAGCAATCAGCCCCAGCATTTT. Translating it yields CASKGDSNQPQHF.

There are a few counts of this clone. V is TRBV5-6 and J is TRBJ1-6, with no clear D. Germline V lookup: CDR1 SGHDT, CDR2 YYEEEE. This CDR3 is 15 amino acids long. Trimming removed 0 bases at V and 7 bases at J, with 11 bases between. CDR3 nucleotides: TGTGCCAGCAGCTTGGTCGGGAAGGGCAATTCACCCCTCCACTTT. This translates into CASSLVGKGNSPLHF. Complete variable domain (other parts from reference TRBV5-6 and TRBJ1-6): DAGVTQSPTHLIKTRGQQVTLRCSPKSGHDTVSWYQQALGQGPQFIFQYYEEEERQRGNFPDRFSGHQFPNYSSELNVNALLLGDSALYLCASSLVGKGNSPLHFGNGTRLTVT.

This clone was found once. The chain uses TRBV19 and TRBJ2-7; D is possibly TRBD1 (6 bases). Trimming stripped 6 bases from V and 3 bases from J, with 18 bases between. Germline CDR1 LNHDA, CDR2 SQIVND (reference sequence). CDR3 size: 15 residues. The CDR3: CASRHQGPGVYEQYF. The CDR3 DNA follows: TGTGCCAGTAGACATCAGGGGCCCGGGGTCTACGAGCAGTACTTC.

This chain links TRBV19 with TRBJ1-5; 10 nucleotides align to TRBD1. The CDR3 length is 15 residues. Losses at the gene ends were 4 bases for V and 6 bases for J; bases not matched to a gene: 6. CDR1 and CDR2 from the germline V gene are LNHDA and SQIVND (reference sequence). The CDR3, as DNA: TGTGCCAGTAGTACGAAGGGACAGGGGTCTCAGCCCCAGCATTTT. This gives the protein CASSTKGQGSQPQHF.

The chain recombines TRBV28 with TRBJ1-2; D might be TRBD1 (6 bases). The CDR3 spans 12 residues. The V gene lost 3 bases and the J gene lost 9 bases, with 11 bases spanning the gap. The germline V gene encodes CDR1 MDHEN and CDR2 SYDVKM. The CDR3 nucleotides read TGTGCCAGCAGTTTGGCACAGGGTAGCTACACCTTC. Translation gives CASSLAQGSYTF.

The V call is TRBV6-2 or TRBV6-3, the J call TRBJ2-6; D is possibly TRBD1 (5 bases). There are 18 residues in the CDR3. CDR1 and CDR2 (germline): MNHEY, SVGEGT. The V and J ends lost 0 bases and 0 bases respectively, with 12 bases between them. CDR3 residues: CASSYSVTGFSGANVLTF. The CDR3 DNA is TGTGCCAGCAGTTACTCTGTAACAGGCTTCTCTGGGGCCAACGTCCTGACTTTC.